The present TCR beta chain was sequenced within a study of human T cells and chemical hapten exposure. The germline V gene encodes CDR1 SGHTA and CDR2 FQGNSA. The V end lost 9 bases, the J end lost 6 bases, and 11 bases lay between the germline ends. The CDR3 totals 12 residues. Time point in this sample: patch test 2, 6 weeks after DPC sensitization. Documented treatment: therapeutic diphenylcyclopropenone sensitization with weekly scalp DPC. Each CDR3 protein is one row after TCRdb ran MiXCR on the RACE reads. This sample has approximately 96,000 distinct CDR3 sequences; 9% to 9.5% occur once, and the top ten carry more than 2%.

This chain connects TRBV7-2 to TRBJ2-2; the D is unclear. The TCR comes from a middle-aged woman with alopecia areata. Some clones in this sample may be carry-over from other donors' samples. Sequenced here: whole blood, sampled in connection with sensitization to the hapten diphenylcyclopropenone (DPC). CDR3 coding DNA: TGTGCCAGTCAACGCAGAGCCGGGGAGCTGTTTTTT. It is translated as CASQRRAGELFF.